This TCR beta chain is drawn from a study of radiotherapy plus CTLA-4 blockade in lung cancer. Study as a whole: Objective responses arose in roughly 17% of patients, and around 30% experienced disease control.

TCRdb keeps only in-frame clones here, not all; method: immunoSEQ multiplex PCR. This sample carries 30,000 to 40,000 clones, around 70% of them seen once, and the ten largest clones take around 4.5%. The CDR3 extends over 12 amino acids. V shed 6 bases and J shed 0 bases, with 6 bases lying between them. Germline V gene sequence: CDR1 MNHEY, CDR2 SMNVEV (reference sequence). Study-level results: Response was reportedly best predicted by early blood T cell clone dynamics, with interferon-beta. Radiotherapy plus ipilimumab was followed by expansion in blood of tumor-derived TCR clones.

This clone qualifies as medium-sized (0.01 to 0.1%). Its antigen is not identified. V is TRBV27 and J is TRBJ2-7; tentatively, D is TRBD1 (5 bases). The TCR comes from a human donor with non-small cell lung cancer whose response to radiotherapy plus ipilimumab could not be evaluated. Sequencing was performed on peripheral blood, taken from a patient treated with radiotherapy plus ipilimumab. CDR3 sequence (DNA): TGTGCCAGCAGGGGGCTCTCCTACGAGCAGTACTTC. It is translated as CASRGLSYEQYF.